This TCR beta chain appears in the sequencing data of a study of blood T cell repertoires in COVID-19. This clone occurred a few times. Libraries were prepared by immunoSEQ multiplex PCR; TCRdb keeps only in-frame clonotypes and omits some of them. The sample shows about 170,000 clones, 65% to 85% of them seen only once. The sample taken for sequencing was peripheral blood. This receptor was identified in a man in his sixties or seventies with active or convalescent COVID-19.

The CDR3, as DNA: TGTGCCAGCAGCCTCAGGGGCTCGACCTACGAGCAGTACTTC. It codes for CASSLRGSTYEQYF. The rearrangement joins TRBV7-9 to TRBJ2-7; possibly TRBD1 for D (6 bases). V dropped 5 bases and J dropped 2 bases, with 13 bases sitting between them. The CDR3 totals 14 residues. Germline CDR1 is SEHNR and CDR2 is FQNEAQ (reference sequence).